This T cell receptor beta chain was recovered during a study of blood T cells in healthy people across ages. This clonotype was seen a single time. Its antigen is undetermined. General study findings and limits: With donor CMV status unknown, expanded clonotype changes were possibly confounded.

For the second PCR, which ran for 7 to 11 cycles, a sample-barcoded 5' primer and a J-beta primer mix were used. A template-switch adaptor containing 12 random nucleotides labeled each cDNA molecule. TCRdb fed the 5' RACE reads into MiXCR, producing one record per CDR3 protein. This table has 700,000 to 900,000 distinct CDR3 sequences, 25% to 30% appearing once. The V end lost 0 bases, the J end lost 5 bases, and 20 bases lay between the germline ends. Germline values: CDR1 DFQATT, CDR2 SNEGSKA (reference sequence). This CDR3 is built from 16 residues. This same sample was also taken into another study, of T cells of mothers and their children. That study adds: The study obtained over 8.5 million TCR beta CDR3 reads per mother and about 3 million per child. Researchers found no T cell clones that were persistent and microchimeric.

This receptor was obtained from a boy between 10 and 17 years old in good health. Sequenced: blood. The rearrangement joins TRBV20-1 to TRBJ2-7, with D possibly being TRBD1 (5 bases). CDR3 sequence: CSARDISQGIFHEQYF. The DNA of the CDR3 is TGCAGTGCTAGAGATATATCGCAGGGAATTTTCCACGAGCAGTACTTC.